One sample yielded the 20 T cell receptor beta chains listed below, sequenced in a study of shared clonotypes between healthy human individuals. Only in-frame clones appear in the TCRdb table, and some are missing; sequencing was by immunoSEQ multiplex PCR. The sample lists approximately 2.4 million clones, approximately 95% occurring once. Sequencing was done on a sample of naive CD4+ T cells sorted from blood. Subset indicated: CD45RA+ positively selected. The receptors here all came from a man aged 18 to 35 in good health.

This CDR3 reads CAWKRGGRSTDTQYF. DNA of the CDR3: TGTGCCTGGAAACGCGGGGGGCGAAGCACAGATACGCAGTATTTT. The chain couples TRBV30 to TRBJ2-3; 8 nucleotides line up with TRBD2. Germline lookup yields CDR1 GTSNPN and CDR2 SVGIG (reference sequence). V dropped 4 bases and J dropped 0; count of bases not matched to a gene: 6. This CDR3 is 15 amino acids long.

V is TRBV9 and J is TRBJ2-3; TRBD2 matches at 14 bases. Trimming took 3 bases from V and 1 from J; bases not matched to a gene: 7. The CDR3 has 18 residues. Per germline, CDR1 SGDLS and CDR2 YYNGEE. In DNA, the CDR3 is TGTGCCAGCAGCGCACGACTAGCGGGAGGGACTCGCACAGATACGCAGTATTTT. Translation: CASSARLAGGTRTDTQYF.

The chain is built from TRBV5-1 and TRBJ1-6; D uncertain. The length of the CDR3 is 13 residues. Looked up from germline, CDR1 is SGHRS and CDR2 is YFSETQ. V lost 0 bases and J 9 bases, leaving 7 bases between the germline ends. CDR3 DNA: TGCGCCAGCAGCTTGGAGTGGGGTTCACCCCTCCACTTT. Translation gives CASSLEWGSPLHF.

This chain links TRBV7-2 with TRBJ2-7; TRBD2 aligns across 10 bases. The CDR3 runs 14 residues. Germline V gene sequence: CDR1 SGHTA, CDR2 FQGNSA. V trimming: 6 bases; J trimming: 7 bases; junction bases outside the gene matches: 9. As DNA, the CDR3 is TGTGCCAGCAGAGTGATAGCGGGGGGTGGAGAGCAGTACTTC. Translated, it gives CASRVIAGGGEQYF. Using reference TRBV7-2 and TRBJ2-7 for the parts outside the CDR3, the full variable domain is GAGVSQSPSNKVTEKGKDVELRCDPISGHTALYWYRQSLGQGLEFLIYFQGNSAPDKSGLPSDRFSAERTGGSVSTLTIQRTQQEDSAVYLCASRVIAGGGEQYFGPGTRLTVT.

CDR3 nucleotides: TGTGCCAGCAGGGAAGGGCCGGCCTACGAGCAGTACTTC. It is translated as CASREGPAYEQYF. The rearrangement uses TRBV6-5 and TRBJ2-7; the D is unclear. The CDR3 is 13 amino acids. Germline V CDR1 and CDR2: MNHEY, SVGAGI. Deletions cut 6 bases from V and 2 bases from J, with 11 bases between.

V is TRBV2 and J is TRBJ2-1; 11 bases map to TRBD2. The V gene end was trimmed by 5 bases and the J gene end by 14 bases; junction bases not matched to a gene: 5. Germline V CDR1 and CDR2: SNHLY, FYNNEI. This CDR3 has 12 residues. The CDR3 loop reads CASSLSGGAEFF. CDR3 sequence (DNA): TGTGCCAGCAGTCTTAGCGGGGGGGCCGAGTTCTTC.

This clone was picked up a small number of times. The chain couples TRBV11-1 to TRBJ1-5; 7 nucleotides match TRBD1. Per germline, CDR1 SGHAT and CDR2 FQDESV (reference sequence). The length of the CDR3 is 13 residues. J lost 7 bases, V lost 5 bases, and 5 bases had no gene match. The CDR3 loop reads CASSQGTAQPQHF. As DNA, the CDR3 is TGTGCCAGCAGCCAAGGGACAGCCCAGCCCCAGCATTTT.

The chain links TRBV4-3 to TRBJ2-1; no firm D call. V shed 1 base and J shed 5 bases, with 6 bases lying between them. The CDR3 loop spans 13 amino acids. CDR1 LGHNA and CDR2 YSLEER come from the germline V gene. CDR3 protein: CASSQALDNEQFF. The CDR3 nucleotides read TGCGCCAGCAGCCAAGCTTTAGACAATGAGCAGTTCTTC.

The chain uses TRBV5-6 and TRBJ2-5; TRBD1 matches at 10 bases. Germline V gives CDR1 SGHDT, CDR2 YYEEEE. There are 16 residues in the CDR3. V shed 4 bases and J 4 bases; nucleotides not matched to a gene: 10. CDR3 DNA sequence: TGTGCCAGCAGCCCGATGACAGGGGGCTCCCGAGAGACCCAGTACTTC. This translates into CASSPMTGGSRETQYF.

The chain combines TRBV30 with TRBJ2-4, with D hard to call. Germline-derived CDR1 and CDR2 are GTSNPN and SVGIG (reference sequence). The CDR3 consists of 15 residues. Between the trimmed V and J ends, which lost 0 bases and 0 bases, there was a span of 9 bases. CDR3 nucleotides: TGTGCCTGGAGTGTATCGGTCCTAGCCAAAAACATTCAGTACTTC. Its translation: CAWSVSVLAKNIQYF.

The gene calls are TRBV5-4 and TRBJ1-1; TRBD1 matches at 8 bases. Germline V lookup: CDR1 SGHNT, CDR2 YYREEE (reference sequence). The CDR3 extends over 16 amino acids. With 5 bases clipped from V and 1 base from J, the junction kept 10 bases outside the gene matches. The CDR3 nucleotides read TGTGCCAGCAGAACGGACAGGGCCAGCTCGAACACTGAAGCTTTCTTT. Its translation is CASRTDRASSNTEAFF.

This clone was counted once. This chain joins TRBV5-4 and TRBJ1-5; the match to TRBD1 covers 12 bases. In germline, CDR1 is SGHNT, CDR2 YYREEE (reference sequence). CDR3 size: 16 residues. The J segment lost 6 bases and the V segment lost 4 bases, leaving 8 bases of the junction unmatched. The CDR3 spells CASSDGGTGGFQPQHF. Here the CDR3 DNA reads TGTGCCAGCAGCGACGGCGGGACAGGGGGCTTTCAGCCCCAGCATTTT. The full variable domain, with the rest looked up from reference TRBV5-4 and TRBJ1-5, is ETGVTQSPTHLIKTRGQQVTLRCSSQSGHNTVSWYQQALGQGPQFIFQYYREEENGRGNFPPRFSGLQFPNYSSELNVNALELDDSALYLCASSDGGTGGFQPQHFGDGTRLSIL.

The chain combines TRBV18 with TRBJ2-3, with unresolved D. Germline lookup yields CDR1 KGHSH and CDR2 LQKENI. The V and J ends lost 6 bases and 4 bases respectively, with 14 bases between them. This CDR3 is built from 14 residues. The CDR3 DNA reads as TGTGCCAGCTCTCTCCCTCCCAGTCCAGATACGCAGTATTTT. Protein: CASSLPPSPDTQYF.

This clone has just one count. The chain carries TRBV7-2 and TRBJ2-7, with D perhaps being TRBD1 or TRBD2 (5 bases each). Germline V gene sequence: CDR1 SGHTA, CDR2 FQGNSA. The CDR3 runs to 19 residues. Trimming pared 1 base from V and 0 bases from J, leaving 22 bases between. The DNA of the CDR3 is TGTGCCAGCAGCTTAGTATCTCGAGTGGGGACCGCATTCTCCTACGAGCAGTACTTC. Translation: CASSLVSRVGTAFSYEQYF.

V is TRBV6-5 and J is TRBJ2-7; 12 nucleotides agree with TRBD1. Germline CDR1 reads MNHEY; CDR2 reads SVGAGI. V shed 6 bases, J shed 6 bases, and the junction held 3 bases outside the gene matches. This CDR3 is 13 amino acids long. The CDR3 protein is CASRRDRGLEQYF. Written as DNA, the CDR3 is TGTGCCAGCAGAAGGGACAGGGGGCTCGAGCAGTACTTC.

J is TRBJ2-1 and V is TRBV19; 7 bases match TRBD2. The CDR3 length is 16 residues. The V and J ends lost 4 bases and 0 bases, in that order; junction bases with no gene match: 6. Germline CDR1 LNHDA, CDR2 SQIVND (reference sequence). The CDR3: CASSTNVAGSYNEQFF. Written as DNA, the CDR3 is TGTGCCAGTAGTACCAACGTAGCGGGCTCCTACAATGAGCAGTTCTTC.

The chain links TRBV29-1 to TRBJ2-1; D remains unclear. The CDR3 covers 13 residues. Deletions cut 6 bases from V and 0 bases from J, with 9 bases between. Per the germline V gene, CDR1 is SQVTM and CDR2 is ANQGSEA. CDR3 protein: CSVAYSSYNEQFF. The CDR3 DNA follows: TGCAGCGTCGCTTACAGCTCCTACAATGAGCAGTTCTTC.

This rearrangement joins TRBV9 to TRBJ2-7; D possibly corresponds to TRBD1 (6 bases). Trimming removed 4 bases at V and 9 bases at J, with 20 bases between. The CDR3 totals 14 residues. Germline CDR1 reads SGDLS; CDR2 reads YYNGEE. The CDR3 DNA sequence: TGTGCCAGCAGCATAGAGGGGGACCCAAACCGGCAGTACTTC. This codes for CASSIEGDPNRQYF. Complete variable domain (other parts from reference TRBV9 and TRBJ2-7): DSGVTQTPKHLITATGQRVTLRCSPRSGDLSVYWYQQSLDQGLQFLIQYYNGEERAKGNILERFSAQQFPDLHSELNLSSLELGDSALYFCASSIEGDPNRQYFGPGTRLTVT.

The chain couples TRBV5-4 to TRBJ2-4; 8 bases align to TRBD1. The CDR3 consists of 15 residues. Losses at the gene ends were 9 bases for V and 3 bases for J; bases not matched to a gene: 11. Germline assignment: CDR1 SGHNT and CDR2 YYREEE (reference sequence). CDR3: CAKSRTGSVKNIQYF. The CDR3, as DNA: TGTGCCAAGTCACGGACAGGGAGCGTCAAAAACATTCAGTACTTC.

The chain uses TRBV2 and TRBJ2-3; 9 bases are shared with TRBD1. The CDR3 sequence is 15 residues long. Losses at the gene ends were 7 bases for V and 2 bases for J; bases not matched to a gene: 7. Germline loops: CDR1 SNHLY, CDR2 FYNNEI. As DNA, the CDR3 is TGTGCCAGCATCCGACAGGGGGGCCTCACAGATACGCAGTATTTT. It encodes CASIRQGGLTDTQYF.